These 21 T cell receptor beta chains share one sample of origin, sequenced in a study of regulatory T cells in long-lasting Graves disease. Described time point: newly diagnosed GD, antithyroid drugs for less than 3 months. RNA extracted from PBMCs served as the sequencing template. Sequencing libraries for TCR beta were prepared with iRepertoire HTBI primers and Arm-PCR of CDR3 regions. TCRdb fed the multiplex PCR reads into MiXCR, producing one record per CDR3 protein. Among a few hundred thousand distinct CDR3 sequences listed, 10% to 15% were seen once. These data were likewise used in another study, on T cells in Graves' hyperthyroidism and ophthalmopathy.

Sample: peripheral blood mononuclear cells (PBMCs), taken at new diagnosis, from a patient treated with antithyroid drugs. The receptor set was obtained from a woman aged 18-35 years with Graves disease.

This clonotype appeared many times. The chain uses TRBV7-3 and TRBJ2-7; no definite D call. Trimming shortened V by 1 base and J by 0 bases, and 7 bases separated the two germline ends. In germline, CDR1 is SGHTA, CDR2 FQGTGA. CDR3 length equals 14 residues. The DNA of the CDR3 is TGTGCCAGCAGCTTAATGGGAAGCTCCTACGAGCAGTACTTC. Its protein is CASSLMGSSYEQYF.

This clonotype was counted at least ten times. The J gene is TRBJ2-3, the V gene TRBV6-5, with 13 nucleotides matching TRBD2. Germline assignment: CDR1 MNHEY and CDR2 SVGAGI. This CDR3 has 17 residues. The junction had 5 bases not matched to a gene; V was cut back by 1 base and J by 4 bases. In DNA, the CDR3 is TGTGCCAGCAGTTACTTCTGGACTAGCGGGGGATCAGATACGCAGTATTTT. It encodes CASSYFWTSGGSDTQYF.

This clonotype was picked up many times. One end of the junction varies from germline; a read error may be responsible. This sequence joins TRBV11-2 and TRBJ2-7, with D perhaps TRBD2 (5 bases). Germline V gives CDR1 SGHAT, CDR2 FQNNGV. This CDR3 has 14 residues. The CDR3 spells CASSSRLSSYGQYF. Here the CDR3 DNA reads TGTGCCAGCAGCTCTAGACTATCTTCCTACGGGCAGTACTTC. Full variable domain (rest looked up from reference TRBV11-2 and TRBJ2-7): EAGVAQSPRYKIIEKRQSVAFWCNPISGHATLYWYQQILGQGPKLLIQFQNNGVVDDSQLPKDRFSAERLKGVDSTLKIQPAKLEDSAVYLCASSSRLSSYGQYFGPGTRLTVT.

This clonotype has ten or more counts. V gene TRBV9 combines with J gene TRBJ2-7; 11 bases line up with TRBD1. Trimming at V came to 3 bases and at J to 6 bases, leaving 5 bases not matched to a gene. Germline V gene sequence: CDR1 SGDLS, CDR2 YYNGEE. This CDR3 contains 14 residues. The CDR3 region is CASSAPGTGGEQYF. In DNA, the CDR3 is TGTGCCAGCAGCGCCCCTGGGACAGGGGGCGAGCAGTACTTC.

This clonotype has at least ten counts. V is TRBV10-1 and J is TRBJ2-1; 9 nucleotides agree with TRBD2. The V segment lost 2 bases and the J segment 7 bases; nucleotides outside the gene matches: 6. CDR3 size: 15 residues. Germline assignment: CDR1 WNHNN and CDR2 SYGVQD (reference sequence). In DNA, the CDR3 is TGCGCCAGCAGTGAGCGTTTAGCGGGAGAGAATGAGCAGTTCTTC. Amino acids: CASSERLAGENEQFF.

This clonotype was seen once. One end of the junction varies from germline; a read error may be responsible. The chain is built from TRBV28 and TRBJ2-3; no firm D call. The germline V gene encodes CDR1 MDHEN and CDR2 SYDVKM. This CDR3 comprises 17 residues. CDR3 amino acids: CASSAHSDGLSTDAQYF. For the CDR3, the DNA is TGTGCCAGCAGCGCCCACTCCGACGGCTTGAGCACAGATGCGCAGTATTTT.

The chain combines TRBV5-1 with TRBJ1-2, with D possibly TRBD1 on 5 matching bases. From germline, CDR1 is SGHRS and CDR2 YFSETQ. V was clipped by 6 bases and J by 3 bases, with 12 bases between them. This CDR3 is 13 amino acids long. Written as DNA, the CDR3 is TGCGCCAGCACCCCAGGGAGCTACTATGGCTACACCTTC. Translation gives CASTPGSYYGYTF.

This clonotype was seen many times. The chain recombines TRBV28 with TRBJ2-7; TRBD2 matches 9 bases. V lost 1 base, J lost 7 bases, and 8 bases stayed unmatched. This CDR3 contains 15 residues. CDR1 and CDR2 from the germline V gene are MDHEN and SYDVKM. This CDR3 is CASSLLGTSMWEQYF. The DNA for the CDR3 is TGTGCCAGCAGTTTATTAGGGACTAGCATGTGGGAGCAGTACTTC.

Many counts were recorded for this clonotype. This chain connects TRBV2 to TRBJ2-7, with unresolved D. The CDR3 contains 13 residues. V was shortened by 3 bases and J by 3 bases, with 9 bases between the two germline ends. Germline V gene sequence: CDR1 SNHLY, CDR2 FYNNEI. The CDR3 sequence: CASSDEDSYEQYF. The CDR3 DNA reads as TGTGCCAGCAGTGATGAGGATAGCTACGAGCAGTACTTC. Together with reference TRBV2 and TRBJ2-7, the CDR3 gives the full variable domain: EPEVTQTPSHQVTQMGQEVILRCVPISNHLYFYWYRQILGQKVEFLVSFYNNEISEKSEIFDDQFSVERPDGSNFTLKIRSTKLEDSAMYFCASSDEDSYEQYFGPGTRLTVT.

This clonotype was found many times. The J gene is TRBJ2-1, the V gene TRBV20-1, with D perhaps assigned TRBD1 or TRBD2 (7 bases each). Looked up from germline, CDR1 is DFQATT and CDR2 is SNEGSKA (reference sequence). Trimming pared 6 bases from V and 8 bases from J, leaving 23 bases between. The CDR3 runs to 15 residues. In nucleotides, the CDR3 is TGCAGTGCCGCCCCCGGGGGGCGAGGGGGCGATGAGCAGTTCTTC. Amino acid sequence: CSAAPGGRGGDEQFF.

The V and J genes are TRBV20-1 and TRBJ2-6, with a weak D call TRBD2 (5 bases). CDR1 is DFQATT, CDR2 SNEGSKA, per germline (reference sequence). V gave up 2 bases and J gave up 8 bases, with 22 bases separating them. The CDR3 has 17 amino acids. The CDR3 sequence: CSARTGYSTDGSNVLTF. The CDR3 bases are TGCAGTGCTAGAACGGGGTACAGTACTGACGGATCCAACGTCCTGACTTTC.

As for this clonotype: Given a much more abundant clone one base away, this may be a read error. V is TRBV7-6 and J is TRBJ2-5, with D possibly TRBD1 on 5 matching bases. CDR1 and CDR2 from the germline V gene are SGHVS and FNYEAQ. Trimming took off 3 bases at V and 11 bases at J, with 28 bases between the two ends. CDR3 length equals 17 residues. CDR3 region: CASSLGPLGVGYNEQYF. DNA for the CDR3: TGTGCCAGCAGCTTGGGGCCTCTAGGGGTGGGGTACAATGAGCAGTACTTC.

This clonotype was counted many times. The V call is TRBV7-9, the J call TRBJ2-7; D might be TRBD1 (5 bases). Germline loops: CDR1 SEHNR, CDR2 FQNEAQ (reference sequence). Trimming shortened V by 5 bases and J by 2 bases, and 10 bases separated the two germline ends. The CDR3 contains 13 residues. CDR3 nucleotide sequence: TGTGCCAGCAGCCTCGACAGTACCTACGAGCAGTACGTC. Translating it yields CASSLDSTYEQYV.

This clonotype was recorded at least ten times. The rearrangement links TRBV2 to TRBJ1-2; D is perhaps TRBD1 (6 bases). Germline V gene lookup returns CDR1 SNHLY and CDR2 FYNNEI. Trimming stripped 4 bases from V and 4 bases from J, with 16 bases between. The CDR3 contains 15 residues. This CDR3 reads CASSVDRSPLYGYTF. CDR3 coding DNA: TGTGCCAGCAGTGTCGACAGGAGCCCCCTCTATGGCTACACCTTC.

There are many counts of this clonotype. The chain's CDR3 is CSARASGGAGDTQYF. CDR3 nucleotide sequence: TGCAGTGCTAGAGCGAGCGGGGGGGCAGGAGATACGCAGTATTTT. The rearrangement joins TRBV20-1 to TRBJ2-3, with 10 bases matching TRBD2. There are 15 residues in the CDR3. The germline gives CDR1 DFQATT, CDR2 SNEGSKA (reference sequence). V lost 1 base, J lost 5 bases, and 6 bases stayed unmatched.

The CDR3 here is CASSIDHGETQYF. For the CDR3, the DNA is TGTGCCAGTAGTATAGATCACGGAGAGACCCAGTACTTC. V usage is TRBV19 and J usage is TRBJ2-5; D is unclear. The length of the CDR3 is 13 residues. CDR1 and CDR2 (germline): LNHDA, SQIVND (reference sequence). V was pared by 0 bases and J by 4 bases, with 6 bases between.

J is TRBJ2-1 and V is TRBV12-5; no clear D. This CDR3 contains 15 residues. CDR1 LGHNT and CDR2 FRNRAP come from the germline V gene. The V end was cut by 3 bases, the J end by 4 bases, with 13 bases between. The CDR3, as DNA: TGTGCTAGTGGTTTTACCGGGCAGCTATACAATGAGCAGTTCTTC. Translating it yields CASGFTGQLYNEQFF.

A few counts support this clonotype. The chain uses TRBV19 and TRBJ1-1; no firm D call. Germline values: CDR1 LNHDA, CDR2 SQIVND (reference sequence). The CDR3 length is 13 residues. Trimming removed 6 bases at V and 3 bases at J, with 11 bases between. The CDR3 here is CASRFYGYTEAFF. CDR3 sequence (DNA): TGTGCCAGTAGATTCTACGGTTACACTGAAGCTTTCTTT. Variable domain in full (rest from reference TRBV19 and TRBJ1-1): DGGITQSPKYLFRKEGQNVTLSCEQNLNHDAMYWYRQDPGQGLRLIYYSQIVNDFQKGDIAEGYSVSREKKESFPLTVTSAQKNPTAFYLCASRFYGYTEAFFGQGTRLTVV.

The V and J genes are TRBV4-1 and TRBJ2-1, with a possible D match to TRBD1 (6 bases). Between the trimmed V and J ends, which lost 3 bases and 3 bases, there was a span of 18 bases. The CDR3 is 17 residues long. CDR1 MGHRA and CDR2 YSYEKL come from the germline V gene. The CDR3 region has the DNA TGCGCCAGCAGCCAGAGATTAACAGGGCACCTCTACAATGAGCAGTTCTTC. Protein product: CASSQRLTGHLYNEQFF.

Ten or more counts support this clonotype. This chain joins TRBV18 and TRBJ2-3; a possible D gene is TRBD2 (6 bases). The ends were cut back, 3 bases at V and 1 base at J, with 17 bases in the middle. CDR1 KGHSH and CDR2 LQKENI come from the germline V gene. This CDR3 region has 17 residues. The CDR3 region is CASSPPGTSRGTDTQYF. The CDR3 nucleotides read TGTGCCAGCTCACCTCCCGGGACTTCCCGAGGCACAGATACGCAGTATTTT.

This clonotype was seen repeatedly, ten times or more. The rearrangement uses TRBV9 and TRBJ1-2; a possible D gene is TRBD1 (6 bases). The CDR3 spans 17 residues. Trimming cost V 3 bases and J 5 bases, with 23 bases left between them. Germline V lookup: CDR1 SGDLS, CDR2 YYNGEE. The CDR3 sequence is CASSAVSGTPRRYGYTF. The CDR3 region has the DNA TGTGCCAGCAGCGCAGTTTCCGGGACACCGAGGCGGTATGGCTACACCTTC.